One and the same sample provided the 7 T cell receptor beta chains below, sequenced in a study of cytomegalovirus exposure and HLA in healthy donors. Libraries were prepared by immunoSEQ multiplex PCR; TCRdb keeps only in-frame clonotypes and omits some of them. Counted here are about 110,000 clones, around 85% occurring once; the ten biggest clones make up 3%. Input material: PBMCs. All receptors derive from a woman in her late teens or twenties in good health and CMV-seronegative.

The CDR3 DNA sequence: TGTGCCAGCAGCTTGGACAGGGGGAATGAGCAGTTCTTC. This codes for CASSLDRGNEQFF. The chain combines TRBV5-4 with TRBJ2-1, with 8 nucleotides matching TRBD1. The CDR3 runs to 13 residues. The germline V gene encodes CDR1 SGHNT and CDR2 YYREEE (reference sequence). With V trimmed by 0 bases and J by 7 bases, 0 bases remained unmatched.

This clone was picked up one time. This chain joins TRBV14 and TRBJ2-3; no clear D. Per germline, CDR1 SGHDN and CDR2 FVKESK. V lost 1 base and J lost 11, with 13 bases in between. The CDR3 runs 13 residues. In DNA, the CDR3 is TGTGCCAGCAGCCAAGGGGTGAGGTCTGGGCAGTATTTT. The encoded protein is CASSQGVRSGQYF. Complete variable domain (other parts from reference TRBV14 and TRBJ2-3): EAGVTQFPSHSVIEKGQTVTLRCDPISGHDNLYWYRRVMGKEIKFLLHFVKESKQDESGMPNNRFLAERTGGTYSTLKVQPAELEDSGVYFCASSQGVRSGQYFGPGTRLTVL.

The chain combines TRBV6-6 with TRBJ2-1; the match to TRBD1 covers 9 bases. With 0 bases clipped from V and 6 bases from J, the junction kept 3 bases outside the gene matches. CDR1 is MNHNY and CDR2 is SVGAGI in the germline V gene (reference sequence). The CDR3 is 15 amino acids. CDR3 bases: TGTGCCAGCAGTTACTCGACAGGGGGTGGCAATGAGCAGTTCTTC. It is translated as CASSYSTGGGNEQFF.

J is TRBJ2-2 and V is TRBV7-3; TRBD1 matches at 7 bases. Germline assignment: CDR1 SGHTA and CDR2 FQGTGA. This CDR3 region has 16 residues. Unmatched junction bases numbered 3, after V lost 1 base and J lost 1 base. CDR3: CASSLRRTGNTGELFF. The CDR3 coding sequence is TGTGCCAGCAGCTTAAGAAGGACAGGGAACACCGGGGAGCTGTTTTTT.

This clone was detected a few times. The V call is TRBV28, the J call TRBJ1-1, with 7 bases that match TRBD1. Germline CDR1 is MDHEN and CDR2 is SYDVKM. The CDR3 length is 15 residues. The junction had 8 bases not matched to a gene; V was cut back by 6 bases and J by 1 base. The CDR3 nucleotides read TGTGCCAGCAGCCCCGGGACAGAAGCGAACACTGAAGCTTTCTTT. It codes for CASSPGTEANTEAFF.

The rearrangement links TRBV27 to TRBJ2-5, with a tentative D call TRBD1 (5 bases). The V and J ends lost 5 bases and 1 base respectively, with 11 bases between them. There are 14 residues in the CDR3. Germline V lookup: CDR1 MNHEY, CDR2 SMNVEV (reference sequence). CDR3 region: CASSPGQIQETQYF. The CDR3, as DNA: TGTGCCAGCAGTCCCGGACAAATCCAAGAGACCCAGTACTTC.

The sample holds a few counts of this clone. This rearrangement joins TRBV5-4 to TRBJ2-7; D perhaps matches TRBD1 (6 bases). The V gene's germline CDR1 is SGHNT and CDR2 YYREEE (reference sequence). V gave up 3 bases and J gave up 3 bases, with 7 bases separating them. The CDR3 runs 12 residues. Here the CDR3 DNA reads TGTGCCAGCAGCTCGGACAGCTACGAGCAGTACTTC. It yields the protein CASSSDSYEQYF.